This T cell receptor (beta chain) was sequenced during a study of T cells in Graves' hyperthyroidism and ophthalmopathy. General study results and limits: A model of 13 V-J pairs discriminated ophthalmopathy from stable hyperthyroidism.

This clonotype was found once. Its antigen is still unknown. The junction and the germline gene differ at one end; a read error may be behind it. Researchers took RNA transcripts and amplified the TCR beta CDR3 regions from them. The TCR CDR3 first-round RT-PCR relied on the HTBI primer set. TCRdb re-called the multiplex PCR reads through MiXCR, storing one row per CDR3 protein. This table holds roughly 35,000 distinct CDR3 sequences, around 52% found once. Germline assignment: CDR1 LNHDA and CDR2 SQIVND (reference sequence). The CDR3 is made up of 13 amino acids. Exclusions: uncontrolled infection, other autoimmune disease, pregnancy, lactation. The diagnostic basis comprised clinical symptoms, serum thyroxine and TRAb, thyroid ultrasound and orbital computed tomography.

The chain joins TRBV19 to TRBJ2-2; D tentatively fits TRBD1 or TRBD2 (5 bases each). The receptor was derived from a woman between 40 and 55 years old with Graves' ophthalmopathy. Sequencing was carried out using blood. The DNA for the CDR3 is TGTGTCAGTAAACAGGAGTACACCGGGGAGCTGTTATTT. This codes for CVSKQEYTGELLF.